This TCR beta chain derives from a study of blood T cell repertoires in COVID-19. For the study at large: Sites across the United States, Italy and Spain contributed samples from acute and convalescent COVID-19. Sources were T cells, B-cell-depleted T cells, or PBMCs; the material itself was cDNA or gDNA.

In the source study's methods: Counts of nucleated cells, estimated from reference gene primer amplification, were obtained. Produced via immunoSEQ multiplex PCR; TCRdb's table is partial and in-frame only. The DNA was the basis for D and trimming; V, J and clone size are from that table. The table records more than 140,000 clones, about four fifths of them present only once. Germline CDR1 and CDR2: MNHEY and SVGAGI. The CDR3 consists of 13 residues. The ends were cut back, 5 bases at V and 5 bases at J, with 12 bases in the middle. For this clone: This sample also contains other DNA sequences that code for the same CDR3.

This TCR came from a human donor in a cohort sampled during active COVID-19. Material: peripheral blood. The chain links TRBV6-5 to TRBJ2-5; maybe TRBD1 (6 bases). CDR3 loop: CASSRTGKETQYF. CDR3 in DNA: TGTGCCAGCAGTCGAACAGGGAAGGAGACCCAGTACTTC.